The 10 T cell receptor beta chains presented below share a single source sample, sequenced in a study of identifying expanded T cells in peripheral blood. Profiled with immunoSEQ multiplex PCR; TCRdb holds only in-frame clones, not every one. The sample has approximately 100,000 clones; about 88% are singletons. The sequenced sample was blood. Receptors were obtained from a person aged 18 to 75 in good health.

This clone was observed a handful of times. The CDR3 spells CASSRGNPNYGYTF. Written as DNA, the CDR3 is TGTGCCAGCAGTCGGGGGAATCCTAACTATGGCTACACCTTC. The chain links TRBV6-6 to TRBJ1-2, with D perhaps matching TRBD1 (5 bases). The CDR3 consists of 14 residues. Germline V lookup: CDR1 MNHNY, CDR2 SVGAGI (reference sequence). V lost 5 bases and J lost 0, with 10 bases in between.

Remarks on this clone: The same CDR3 arises from other DNA sequences in this sample as well. The chain recombines TRBV29-1 with TRBJ1-2; 9 bases map to TRBD1. Germline CDR1 and CDR2: SQVTM and ANQGSEA. The CDR3 spans 13 residues. CDR3 sequence (DNA): TGCAGTGCCCAGGGACAGGGTAAATATGGCTACACCTTC. Translating it yields CSAQGQGKYGYTF.

Comments on this clone: The same CDR3 also results from other DNA sequences found in this sample. The chain has TRBV5-4 and TRBJ2-5, with D unclear. Germline V gene sequence: CDR1 SGHNT, CDR2 YYREEE (reference sequence). The CDR3 loop spans 12 amino acids. Between the trimmed V and J ends, which lost 0 bases and 4 bases, there was a span of 4 bases. In nucleotides, the CDR3 is TGTGCCAGCAGCTTGGACGGAGAGACCCAGTACTTC. Protein: CASSLDGETQYF.

The chain uses TRBV6-5 and TRBJ2-7; 10 positions agree with TRBD1. The trim removed 5 bases at V and 8 bases at J, leaving 6 bases unmatched. The CDR3 totals 13 residues. Germline-derived CDR1 and CDR2 are MNHEY and SVGAGI. This CDR3 is CASSPRDRGKQYF. The CDR3 bases are TGTGCCAGCAGTCCCCGGGACAGGGGTAAGCAGTACTTC.

Here the CDR3 DNA reads TGTGCCAGCAGCGGTTTTGGTTACGAGCAGTACTTC. Amino acids: CASSGFGYEQYF. This chain joins TRBV9 and TRBJ2-7; no clear D. Germline values: CDR1 SGDLS, CDR2 YYNGEE. The germline V and J ends were trimmed by 3 bases and 4 bases, with 8 bases remaining between them. The CDR3 has 12 residues.

This sequence joins TRBV18 and TRBJ1-4, with D uncertain. Trimming took off 0 bases at V and 8 bases at J, with 7 bases between the two ends. The CDR3 length is 13 residues. Germline CDR1 is KGHSH and CDR2 is LQKENI. The CDR3 DNA reads as TGTGCCAGCTCACCACCGGGAGAGGAAAAACTGTTTTTT. Amino acids: CASSPPGEEKLFF.

The chain carries TRBV7-6 and TRBJ2-1; 8 nucleotides line up with TRBD1. With 2 bases clipped from V and 4 bases from J, the junction kept 1 base outside the gene matches. Germline CDR1 is SGHVS and CDR2 is FNYEAQ. The CDR3 runs 14 residues. In DNA, the CDR3 is TGTGCCAGCAGCTTACAGGGGGCTTACAATGAGCAGTTCTTC. This encodes CASSLQGAYNEQFF.

V gene TRBV7-9 combines with J gene TRBJ2-5; D possibly uses TRBD1 or TRBD2 (5 bases each). Germline CDR1 and CDR2: SEHNR and FQNEAQ (reference sequence). V lost 11 bases and J 3 bases, leaving 16 bases between the germline ends. The CDR3 is made up of 13 amino acids. CDR3 sequence reads: CAVGALNEETQYF. CDR3 sequence (DNA): TGTGCCGTCGGGGCGCTTAACGAAGAGACCCAGTACTTC.

The table lists this clone with a count of one. The gene calls are TRBV19 and TRBJ2-3; 7 bases fit TRBD1. V was clipped by 6 bases and J by 1 base; unmatched bases: 16. This CDR3 comprises 18 residues. CDR1 and CDR2 from the germline V gene are LNHDA and SQIVND (reference sequence). The DNA of the CDR3 is TGTGCCAGTAGCCGGGACAGCCGACCTCAGGGTCGCACAGATACGCAGTATTTT. Translated, it gives CASSRDSRPQGRTDTQYF.

This clone has only one observation. This chain joins TRBV5-1 and TRBJ2-6; 10 bases line up with TRBD1. Looked up from germline, CDR1 is SGHRS and CDR2 is YFSETQ. The CDR3 spans 16 residues. V dropped 4 bases and J dropped 3; count of bases not matched to a gene: 4. The CDR3 nucleotides read TGCGCCAGCAGCGGGGACAGGGGATATGGGGCCAACGTCCTGACTTTC. This gives the protein CASSGDRGYGANVLTF. The variable domain in full, with the rest retrieved from reference TRBV5-1 and TRBJ2-6, is KAGVTQTPRYLIKTRGQQVTLSCSPISGHRSVSWYQQTPGQGLQFLFEYFSETQRNKGNFPGRFSGRQFSNSRSEMNVSTLELGDSALYLCASSGDRGYGANVLTFGAGSRLTVL.